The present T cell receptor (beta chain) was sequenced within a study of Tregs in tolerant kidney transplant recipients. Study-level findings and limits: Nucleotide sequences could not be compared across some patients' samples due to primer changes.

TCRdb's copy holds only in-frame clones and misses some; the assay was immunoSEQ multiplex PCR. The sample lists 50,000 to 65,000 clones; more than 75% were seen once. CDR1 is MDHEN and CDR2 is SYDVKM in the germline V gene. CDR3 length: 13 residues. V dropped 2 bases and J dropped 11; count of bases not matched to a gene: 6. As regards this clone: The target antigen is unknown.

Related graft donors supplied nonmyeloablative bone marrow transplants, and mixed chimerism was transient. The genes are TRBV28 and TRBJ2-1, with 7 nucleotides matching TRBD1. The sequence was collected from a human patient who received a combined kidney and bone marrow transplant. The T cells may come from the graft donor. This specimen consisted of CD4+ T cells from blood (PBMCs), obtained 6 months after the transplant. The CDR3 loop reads CASSLPHRGQQFF. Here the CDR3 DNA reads TGTGCCAGCAGTTTACCCCATAGGGGGCAGCAGTTCTTC.